Described below is a single TCR beta chain sequence and its context. Original analysis: Nucleated cell number was recorded as an estimate derived from reference gene primer amplification. Assay used: immunoSEQ multiplex PCR; TCRdb lists only in-frame clones, some missing. V and J calls and clone size are as listed in that table; D and trimming were resolved from the DNA. Of roughly 120,000 clones listed, about 80% were seen once; the top ten hold approximately 4%. This record comes from a study of blood T cell repertoires in COVID-19. Study-wide context: From the United States, Italy and Spain came samples of acute and convalescent COVID-19. PBMCs, B-cell-depleted T cells, or T cells provided the cDNA or gDNA that made up the material.

The TCR originated in a woman older than 75 with acute or convalescent COVID-19. Material for sequencing was peripheral blood.

CDR3 in amino acids: CASSPPGFQETQYF. Written as DNA, the CDR3 is TGTGCCAGTAGTCCCCCAGGGTTCCAAGAGACCCAGTACTTC. V is TRBV19 and J is TRBJ2-5, with D perhaps matching TRBD1 (5 bases). Germline V gene lookup returns CDR1 LNHDA and CDR2 SQIVND (reference sequence). Trimming removed 5 bases from V and 1 base from J, with 11 bases in between. The CDR3 is 14 residues long.